This T cell receptor beta chain stems from a study of OX40 agonist ivuxolimab in advanced cancers. Across the whole study: Given to patients was ivuxolimab, an agonistic anti-OX40 (CD134) antibody.

V lost 3 bases and J lost 5; bases outside the gene matches: 8. Germline CDR1 reads SGHDT; CDR2 reads YYEEEE. CDR3 size: 15 residues. Profiling relied on immunoSEQ multiplex PCR, and the TCRdb table lists in-frame clones only, not all of them. The sample has some 41,000 clones; roughly 84% are singletons. In regard to this clone: The antigen remains undetermined.

Overall study findings and caveats: The 0.1-3.0 mg/kg partial responders had among the lowest clonal expansion. The authors also found low normalized T-cell clonal expansion in some nonresponders. Clonal expansion from baseline to week 6 occurred in both CD4+ and CD8+ T cells.

This TCR came from an adult with an advanced solid tumor such as melanoma, head and neck, liver or kidney cancer. Material: CD4+ or CD8+ T cells sorted from blood, obtained in a trial of the OX40 agonist ivuxolimab. The gene calls are TRBV5-6 and TRBJ2-1, with 7 bases fitting TRBD1. The DNA for the CDR3 is TGTGCCAGCAGCTCGGAACACACAGGGGACAATGAGCAGTTCTTC. It translates to CASSSEHTGDNEQFF.